This TCR beta chain was sequenced for a study of shared clonotypes between healthy human individuals. With regard to this clone: One end of the junction varies from germline; a read error may be responsible.

Profiled with immunoSEQ multiplex PCR; TCRdb holds only in-frame clones, not every one. The data hold over a million clones, with more than 75% observed a single time. Sequencing was performed on memory CD4+ T cells from PBMCs. Regarding subset: CD45RA-negative fraction. The sequence derives from a man younger than 30 in good health. Some clones in this sample may be carry-over from other donors' samples.

CDR3 sequence (DNA): TGCAGCGTTATGGGACAGGCGCAATTCTACAGTGAGCAGTTCTTC. The encoded protein is CSVMGQAQFYSEQFF. The gene calls are TRBV29-1 and TRBJ2-1; TRBD1 matches 8 bases. The CDR3 covers 15 residues. Germline V gives CDR1 SQVTM, CDR2 ANQGSEA.